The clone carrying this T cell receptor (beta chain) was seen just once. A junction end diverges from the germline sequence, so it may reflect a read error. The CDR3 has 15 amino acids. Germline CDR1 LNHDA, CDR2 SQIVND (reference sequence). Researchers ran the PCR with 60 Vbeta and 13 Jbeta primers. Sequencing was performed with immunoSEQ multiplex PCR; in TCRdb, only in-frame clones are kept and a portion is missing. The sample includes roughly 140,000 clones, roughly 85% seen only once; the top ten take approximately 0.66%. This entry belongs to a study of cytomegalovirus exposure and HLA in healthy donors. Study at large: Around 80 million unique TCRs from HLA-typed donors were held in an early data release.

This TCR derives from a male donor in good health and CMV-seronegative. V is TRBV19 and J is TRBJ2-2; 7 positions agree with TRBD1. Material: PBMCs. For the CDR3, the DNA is TGTGCCAGTAGAGAGGACAGGCTCAACATCGGGGAGCTGTTTTTT. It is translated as CASREDRLNIGELFF.